The source of this T cell receptor (beta chain) is a study of blood T cell repertoires in COVID-19. On the study more broadly: COVID-19 samples from acute and convalescent phases originated in the United States, Italy and Spain.

Sequencing was performed with immunoSEQ multiplex PCR; in TCRdb, only in-frame clones are kept and a portion is missing. The table has under 200,000 clones, under 90% seen once. This CDR3 comprises 14 residues. In germline, CDR1 is SGHTA, CDR2 FQGNSA. The V segment lost 9 bases and the J segment 1 base; nucleotides outside the gene matches: 9. Those enrolled, adults aged roughly 18 to 89 years, came from under 25 US areas. Recovered status in Cohort 3 required two negative PCRs, clearance, or symptom resolution. This sequence was found in a man aged 55 to 70 who had recovered from COVID-19. The J gene is TRBJ2-7, the V gene TRBV7-2; 7 positions agree with TRBD1. The sequencing input was PBMCs or T cells enriched from blood (not recorded which). The CDR3 sequence: CASRTGIVSYEQYF. The CDR3 DNA follows: TGTGCCAGTAGGACAGGAATAGTTTCCTACGAGCAGTACTTC.